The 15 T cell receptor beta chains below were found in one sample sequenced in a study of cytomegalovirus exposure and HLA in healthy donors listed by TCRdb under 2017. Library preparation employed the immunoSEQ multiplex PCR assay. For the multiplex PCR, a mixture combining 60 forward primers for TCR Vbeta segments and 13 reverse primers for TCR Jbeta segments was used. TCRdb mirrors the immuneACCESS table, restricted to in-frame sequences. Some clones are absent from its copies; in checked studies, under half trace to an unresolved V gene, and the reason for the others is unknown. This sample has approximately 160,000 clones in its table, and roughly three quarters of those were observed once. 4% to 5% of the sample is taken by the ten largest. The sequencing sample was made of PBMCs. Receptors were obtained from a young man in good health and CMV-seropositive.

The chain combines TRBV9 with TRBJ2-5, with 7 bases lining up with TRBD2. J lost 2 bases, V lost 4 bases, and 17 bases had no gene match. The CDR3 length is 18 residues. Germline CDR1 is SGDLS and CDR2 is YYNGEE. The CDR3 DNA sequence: TGTGCCAGCAGCCCCGAGCCGGGGGGAGCGGGGCAACAAGAGACCCAGTACTTC. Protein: CASSPEPGGAGQQETQYF.

DNA for the CDR3: TGTGCCAGCTCACTTACGACAGGGGGGGGTACTGAAGCTTTCTTT. Residues: CASSLTTGGGTEAFF. This sequence joins TRBV18 and TRBJ1-1; 9 nucleotides line up with TRBD1. The CDR3 consists of 15 residues. Germline V gene data show CDR1 as KGHSH and CDR2 as LQKENI. The J segment lost 5 bases and the V segment lost 4 bases, leaving 8 bases of the junction unmatched.

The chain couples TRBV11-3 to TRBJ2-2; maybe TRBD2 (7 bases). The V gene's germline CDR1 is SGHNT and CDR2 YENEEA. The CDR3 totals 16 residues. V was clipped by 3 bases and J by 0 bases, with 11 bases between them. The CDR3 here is CASSLTGLANTGELFF. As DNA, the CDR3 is TGTGCCAGCAGCTTGACAGGACTAGCGAACACCGGGGAGCTGTTTTTT.

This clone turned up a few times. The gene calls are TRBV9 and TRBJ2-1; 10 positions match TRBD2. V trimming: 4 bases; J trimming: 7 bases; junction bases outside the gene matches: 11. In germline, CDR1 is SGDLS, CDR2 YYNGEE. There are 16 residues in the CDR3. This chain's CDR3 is CASSPWTSGFSNEQFF. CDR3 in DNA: TGTGCCAGCAGCCCATGGACTAGCGGCTTTTCAAATGAGCAGTTCTTC. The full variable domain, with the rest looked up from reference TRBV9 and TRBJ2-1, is DSGVTQTPKHLITATGQRVTLRCSPRSGDLSVYWYQQSLDQGLQFLIQYYNGEERAKGNILERFSAQQFPDLHSELNLSSLELGDSALYFCASSPWTSGFSNEQFFGPGTRLTVL.

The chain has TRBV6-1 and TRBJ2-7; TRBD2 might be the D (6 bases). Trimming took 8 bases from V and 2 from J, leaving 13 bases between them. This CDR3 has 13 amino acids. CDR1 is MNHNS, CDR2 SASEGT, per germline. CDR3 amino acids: CASALGGTYEQYV. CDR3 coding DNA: TGTGCCAGCGCCCTCGGCGGGACCTACGAGCAGTACGTC.

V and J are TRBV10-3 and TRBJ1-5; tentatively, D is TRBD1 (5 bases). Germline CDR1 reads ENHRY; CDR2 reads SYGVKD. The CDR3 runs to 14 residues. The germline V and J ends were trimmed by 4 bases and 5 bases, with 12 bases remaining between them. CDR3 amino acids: CAISVGGDHQPQHF. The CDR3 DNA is TGTGCCATCAGTGTAGGAGGGGACCATCAGCCCCAGCATTTT.

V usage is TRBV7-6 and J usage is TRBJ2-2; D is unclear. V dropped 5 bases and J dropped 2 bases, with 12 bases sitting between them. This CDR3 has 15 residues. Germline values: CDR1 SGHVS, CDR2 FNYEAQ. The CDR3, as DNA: TGTGCCAGCAGCGCCAAAACTCGAAACACCGGGGAGCTGTTTTTT. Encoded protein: CASSAKTRNTGELFF.

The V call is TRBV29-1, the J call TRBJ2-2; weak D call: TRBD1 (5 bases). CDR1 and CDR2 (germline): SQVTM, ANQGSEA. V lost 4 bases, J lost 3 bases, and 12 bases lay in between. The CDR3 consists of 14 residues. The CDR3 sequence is CSVVGHGYTGELFF. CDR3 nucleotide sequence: TGCAGCGTTGTTGGACACGGATACACCGGGGAGCTGTTTTTT.

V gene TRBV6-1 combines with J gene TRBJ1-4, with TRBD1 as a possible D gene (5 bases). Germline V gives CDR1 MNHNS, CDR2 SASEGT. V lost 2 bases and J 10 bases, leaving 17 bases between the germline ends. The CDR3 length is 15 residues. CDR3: CASSERQMVLGKLFF. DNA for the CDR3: TGTGCCAGCAGTGAAAGACAGATGGTCTTGGGAAAACTGTTTTTT.

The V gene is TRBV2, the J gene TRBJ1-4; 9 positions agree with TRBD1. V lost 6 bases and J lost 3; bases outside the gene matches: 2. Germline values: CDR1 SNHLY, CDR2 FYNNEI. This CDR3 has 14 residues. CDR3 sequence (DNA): TGTGCCAGCAGGGGGACAGGGCCTAATGAAAAACTGTTTTTT. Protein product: CASRGTGPNEKLFF.

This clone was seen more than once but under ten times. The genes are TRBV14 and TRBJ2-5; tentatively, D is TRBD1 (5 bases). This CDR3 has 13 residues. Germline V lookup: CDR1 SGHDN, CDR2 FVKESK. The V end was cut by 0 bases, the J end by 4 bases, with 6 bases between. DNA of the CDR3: TGTGCCAGCAGCCAAGATGACAGAGAGACCCAGTACTTC. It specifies CASSQDDRETQYF.

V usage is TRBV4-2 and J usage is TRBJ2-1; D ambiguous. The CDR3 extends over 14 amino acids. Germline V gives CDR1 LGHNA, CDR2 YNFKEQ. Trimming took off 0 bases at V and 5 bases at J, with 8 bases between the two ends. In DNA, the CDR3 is TGTGCCAGCAGCCAAGATAACTCACACAATGAGCAGTTCTTC. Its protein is CASSQDNSHNEQFF.

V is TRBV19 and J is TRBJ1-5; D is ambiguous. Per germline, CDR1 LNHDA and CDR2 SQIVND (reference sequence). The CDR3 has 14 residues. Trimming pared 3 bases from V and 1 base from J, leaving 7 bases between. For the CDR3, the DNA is TGTGCCAGTAGTATGGGAGGGAGCAATCAGCCCCAGCATTTT. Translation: CASSMGGSNQPQHF.

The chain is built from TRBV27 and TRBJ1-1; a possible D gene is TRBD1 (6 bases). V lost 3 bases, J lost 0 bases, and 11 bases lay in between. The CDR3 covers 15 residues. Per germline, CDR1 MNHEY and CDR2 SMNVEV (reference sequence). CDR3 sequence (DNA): TGTGCCAGCAGTTTGACAGGATACATGAACACTGAAGCTTTCTTT. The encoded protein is CASSLTGYMNTEAFF.

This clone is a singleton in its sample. The CDR3 nucleotides read TGTGCCAGTTGGTCCGGGGGAGAGACCCAGTACTTC. Residues: CASWSGGETQYF. J is TRBJ2-5 and V is TRBV6-5, with D possibly matching TRBD2 (6 bases). Germline CDR1 is MNHEY and CDR2 is SVGAGI. The V and J ends lost 9 bases and 4 bases respectively, with 12 bases between them. CDR3 length equals 12 residues.